The present entry profiles one TCR beta chain with its context. Seattle researchers signed up patients amid active infection and tracked them longitudinally. This sample is part of a study of blood T cell repertoires in COVID-19. About the study: Researchers got acute and convalescent COVID-19 samples from the United States, Italy and Spain. T cells, B-cell-depleted T cells, or PBMCs provided the cDNA or gDNA that served as material.

Trimming pared 3 bases from V and 4 bases from J, leaving 16 bases between. The CDR3 covers 15 residues. CDR1 is SGHRS and CDR2 is YFSETQ in the germline V gene. Original data processing: Estimated nucleated cell counts came from reference gene primer amplification. Sequencing was performed with immunoSEQ multiplex PCR; in TCRdb, only in-frame clones are kept and a portion is missing. The V and J calls and the clone size are those of that table, but D and trimming were determined from the DNA. Among just over 250,000 clones listed, 80% to 90% were seen once. This chain uses TRBV5-1 with TRBJ1-1; D perhaps matches TRBD1 (6 bases). The sequence came from a woman aged 70-85 years with COVID-19, enrolled during active disease. Sequencing used peripheral blood. CDR3 in amino acids: CASSSSGAGGTEAFF. The CDR3 DNA follows: TGCGCCAGCAGCTCTTCAGGGGCGGGGGGCACTGAAGCTTTCTTT.